Below, one TCR beta chain is given with its context. Its target is unknown. The CDR3 is 15 residues long. V shed 6 bases and J shed 12 bases, with 27 bases lying between them. CDR1 is MDHEN and CDR2 is SYDVKM in the germline V gene. The data derive from a study of prognosis after radiotherapy for stage I lung cancer. Using two-round multiplex PCR, the authors amplified TCR beta CDR3 from genomic DNA. Each TRBV and TRBJ gene had its own primer in the first PCR round. TCRdb redid the calling of the multiplex PCR reads with MiXCR, one entry per CDR3 protein. The repertoire has 51,000 or so distinct CDR3 sequences, about a third of them found once; the top ten carry about a tenth. Overall study findings and caveats: Reduced unique TCR clone counts were recorded after stereotactic body radiation therapy, with a median of approximately 10,000 versus 7,000. After stereotactic body radiation therapy, patients with later distant metastases showed lower Shannon entropy. Gene usage of TRBV and TRBJ reportedly differed between patients with and without metastases.

Disease was node-negative on CT and PET/CT in all patients; none had prior chemotherapy, radiotherapy or other malignancies. This clonotype was sampled from a donor aged 50 or older with non-small cell lung cancer. This specimen consisted of PBMCs, obtained before or after stereotactic body radiation therapy (not recorded which). This chain uses TRBV28 with TRBJ2-7; D gene unclear. For the CDR3, the DNA is TGTGCCAGCAGCGACCGACCAACGGTACAGTGGCGGATGTACTTC. It translates to CASSDRPTVQWRMYF.